This TCR beta chain came from a study of Ad26.COV2.S vaccination and SARS-CoV-2 variants. Study as a whole: Ad26.COV2.S was injected intramuscularly once or twice, 56 days apart. Study-wide results and caveats: Total T cell responses were possibly underestimated by TCR breadth and depth analyses. People given the vaccine had a wider spike-specific TCR breadth than placebo recipients did. Comparable non-spike TCR breadth was observed in vaccine and placebo recipients.

Sequencing was performed with immunoSEQ multiplex PCR; in TCRdb, only in-frame clones are kept and a portion is missing. The sample consists of a few hundred thousand clones, around 87% of them appearing once. Treatment noted: 15 to 20 received Ad26.COV2.S at low or high dose, single or two shots; roughly five received placebo; per-sample allocation not given. Samples analyzed were those drawn on day 63 after the first vaccine or placebo injection. Deletions cut 5 bases from V and 6 bases from J, with 10 bases between. The CDR3 totals 12 residues. CDR1 and CDR2 from the germline V gene are SGHTA and FQGNSA. Regarding this clone: What it binds is unknown.

The sequencing used peripheral blood, collected in a trial of Ad26.COV2.S vaccine versus placebo. The chain is built from TRBV7-2 and TRBJ1-2; D perhaps matches TRBD1 (6 bases). The sequence was collected from a person aged 18-60 years who received the Ad26.COV2.S COVID-19 vaccine or a placebo. CDR3 sequence (DNA): TGTGCCAGCAGCCAGAACAGGGATGGCTACACCTTC. This gives the protein CASSQNRDGYTF.